This T cell receptor beta chain was documented in a study of blood T cell repertoires in COVID-19. Study-level background: Donors in the United States, Italy and Spain gave samples during acute or convalescent COVID-19. PBMCs, B-cell-depleted T cells, or T cells were the source of the cDNA or gDNA that made up the material.

Methods used by the authors: How many nucleated cells were present was estimated from reference gene primer amplification. Clones were read by immunoSEQ multiplex PCR, and TCRdb kept only the in-frame ones, dropping some. For V, J and clone size, that table is used; D and trimming come from the DNA. The table includes about 210,000 clones, just under 85% detected once. Deletions cut 4 bases from V and 1 base from J, with 5 bases between. The germline V gene encodes CDR1 LGHDT and CDR2 YNNKEL (reference sequence). This CDR3 has 14 amino acids. The TCR comes from a woman aged 50 to 60 with active or convalescent COVID-19. The chain has TRBV3-1 (or the pseudogene TRBV3-2) and TRBJ2-6; D is possibly TRBD1 (5 bases). Input material: peripheral blood. In DNA form, the CDR3 reads TGTGCCAGCAGCCCAGGGTCTGGGGCCAACGTCCTGACTTTC. Residues: CASSPGSGANVLTF.